This T cell receptor beta chain comes out of a study of shared clonotypes between healthy human individuals. Libraries were prepared by immunoSEQ multiplex PCR; TCRdb keeps only in-frame clonotypes and omits some of them. Of about 320,000 clones listed, roughly 87% are singletons. The CDR3 runs 13 residues. Trimming shortened V by 5 bases and J by 2 bases, and 10 bases separated the two germline ends. Germline V gene lookup returns CDR1 SGHNT and CDR2 YENEEA. The rearrangement joins TRBV11-3 to TRBJ2-7; the D is unclear. Sequencing used memory CD8+ T cells sorted from blood. Indicated subset: CD45RO+ cells pooled with CCR7-negative TemRA cells. The origin of this receptor is a young man in good health. CDR3 coding DNA: TGTGCCAGCAGCCCTGGGCCCGCCTACGAGCAGTACTTC. As protein: CASSPGPAYEQYF.